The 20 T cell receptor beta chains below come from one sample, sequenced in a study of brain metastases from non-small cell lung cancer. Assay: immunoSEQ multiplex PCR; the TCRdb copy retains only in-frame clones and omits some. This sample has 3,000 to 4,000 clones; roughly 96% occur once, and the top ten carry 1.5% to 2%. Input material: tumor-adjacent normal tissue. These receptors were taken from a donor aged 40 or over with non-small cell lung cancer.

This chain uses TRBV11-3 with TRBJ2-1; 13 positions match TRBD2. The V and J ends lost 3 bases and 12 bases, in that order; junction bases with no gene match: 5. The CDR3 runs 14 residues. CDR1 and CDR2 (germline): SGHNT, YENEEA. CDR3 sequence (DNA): TGTGCCAGCAGCTTCCCCGGACTAGCGGGAGTGCAGTTCTTC. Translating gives CASSFPGLAGVQFF.

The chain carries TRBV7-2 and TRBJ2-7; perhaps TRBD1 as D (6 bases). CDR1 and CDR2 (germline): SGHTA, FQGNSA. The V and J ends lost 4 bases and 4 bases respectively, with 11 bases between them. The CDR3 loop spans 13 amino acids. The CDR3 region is CASSWGQGYEQYF. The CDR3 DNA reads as TGTGCCAGCAGCTGGGGGCAGGGGTACGAGCAGTACTTC.

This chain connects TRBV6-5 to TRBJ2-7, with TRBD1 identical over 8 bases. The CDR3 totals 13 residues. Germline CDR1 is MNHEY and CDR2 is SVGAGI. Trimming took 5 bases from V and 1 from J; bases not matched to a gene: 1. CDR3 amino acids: CASSRTGSYEQYF. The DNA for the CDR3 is TGTGCCAGCAGTCGGACAGGGTCCTACGAGCAGTACTTC.

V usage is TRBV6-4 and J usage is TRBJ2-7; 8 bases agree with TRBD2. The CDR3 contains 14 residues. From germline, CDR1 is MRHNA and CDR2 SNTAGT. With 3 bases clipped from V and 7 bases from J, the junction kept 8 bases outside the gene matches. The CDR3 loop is CASSDAGGPWEQYF. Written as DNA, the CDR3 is TGTGCCAGCAGTGATGCGGGGGGCCCCTGGGAGCAGTACTTC.

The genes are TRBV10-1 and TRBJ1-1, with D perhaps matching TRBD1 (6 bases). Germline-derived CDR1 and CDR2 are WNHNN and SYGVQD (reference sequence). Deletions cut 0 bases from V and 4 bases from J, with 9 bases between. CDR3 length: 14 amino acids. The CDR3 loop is CASSESGGGTEAFF. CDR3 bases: TGCGCCAGCAGTGAGTCGGGGGGCGGCACTGAAGCTTTCTTT.

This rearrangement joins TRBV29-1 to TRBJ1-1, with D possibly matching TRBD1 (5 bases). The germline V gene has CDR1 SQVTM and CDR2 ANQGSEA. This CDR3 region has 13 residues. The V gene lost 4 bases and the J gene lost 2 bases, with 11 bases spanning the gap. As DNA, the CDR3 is TGCAGCGTTGGGGACCGGGAAAACACTGAAGCTTTCTTT. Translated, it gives CSVGDRENTEAFF.

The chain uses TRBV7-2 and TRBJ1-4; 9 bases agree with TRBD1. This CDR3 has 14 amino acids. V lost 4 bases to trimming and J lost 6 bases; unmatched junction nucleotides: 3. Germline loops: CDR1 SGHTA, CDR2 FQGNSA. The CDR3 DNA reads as TGTGCCAGCAGCTACAGGGGGCGCTATGAAAAACTGTTTTTT. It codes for CASSYRGRYEKLFF.

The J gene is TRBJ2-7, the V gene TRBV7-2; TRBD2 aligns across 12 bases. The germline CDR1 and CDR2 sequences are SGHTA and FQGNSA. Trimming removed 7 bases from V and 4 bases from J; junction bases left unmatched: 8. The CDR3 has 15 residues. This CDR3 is CASKPASGGGYEQYF. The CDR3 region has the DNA TGTGCCAGCAAACCCGCTAGCGGGGGGGGGTACGAGCAGTACTTC. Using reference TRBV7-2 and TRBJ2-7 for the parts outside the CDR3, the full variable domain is GAGVSQSPSNKVTEKGKDVELRCDPISGHTALYWYRQSLGQGLEFLIYFQGNSAPDKSGLPSDRFSAERTGGSVSTLTIQRTQQEDSAVYLCASKPASGGGYEQYFGPGTRLTVT.

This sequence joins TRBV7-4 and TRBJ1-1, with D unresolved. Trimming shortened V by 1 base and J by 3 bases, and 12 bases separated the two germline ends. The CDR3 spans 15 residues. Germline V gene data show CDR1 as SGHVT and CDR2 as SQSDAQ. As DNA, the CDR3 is TGTGCCAGCAGCTTAGGGGCCTCACTCTACACTGAAGCTTTCTTT. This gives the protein CASSLGASLYTEAFF.

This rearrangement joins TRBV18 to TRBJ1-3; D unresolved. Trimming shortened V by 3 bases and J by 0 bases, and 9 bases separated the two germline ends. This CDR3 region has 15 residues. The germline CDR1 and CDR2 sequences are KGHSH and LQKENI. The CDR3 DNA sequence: TGTGCCAGCTCACCGAGGGAGTACTCTGGAAACACCATATATTTT. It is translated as CASSPREYSGNTIYF. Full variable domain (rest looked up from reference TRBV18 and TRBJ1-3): NAGVMQNPRHLVRRRGQEARLRCSPMKGHSHVYWYRQLPEEGLKFMVYLQKENIIDESGMPKERFSAEFPKEGPSILRIQQVVRGDSAAYFCASSPREYSGNTIYFGEGSWLTVV.

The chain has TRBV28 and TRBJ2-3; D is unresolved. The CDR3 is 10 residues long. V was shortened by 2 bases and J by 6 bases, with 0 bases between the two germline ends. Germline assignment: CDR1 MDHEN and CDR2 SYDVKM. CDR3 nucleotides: TGTGCCAGCAGTTTAGATACGCAGTATTTT. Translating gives CASSLDTQYF.

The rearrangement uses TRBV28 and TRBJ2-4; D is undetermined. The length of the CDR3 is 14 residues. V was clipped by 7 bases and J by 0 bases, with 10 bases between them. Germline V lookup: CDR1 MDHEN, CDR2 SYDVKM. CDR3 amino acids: CASNGTEAKNIQYF. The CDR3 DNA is TGTGCCAGCAACGGCACCGAAGCCAAAAACATTCAGTACTTC.

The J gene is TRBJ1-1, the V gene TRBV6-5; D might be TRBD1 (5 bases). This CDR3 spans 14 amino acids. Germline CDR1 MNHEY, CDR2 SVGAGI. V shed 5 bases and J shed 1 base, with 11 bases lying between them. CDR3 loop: CASSPQVENTEAFF. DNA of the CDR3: TGTGCCAGCAGTCCACAGGTTGAGAACACTGAAGCTTTCTTT.

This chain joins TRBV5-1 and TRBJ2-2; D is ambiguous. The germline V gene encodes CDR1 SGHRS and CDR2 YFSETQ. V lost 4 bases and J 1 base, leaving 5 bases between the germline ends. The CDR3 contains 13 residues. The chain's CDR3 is CASSLGNTGELFF. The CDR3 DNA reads TGCGCCAGCAGCCTGGGGAACACCGGGGAGCTGTTTTTT. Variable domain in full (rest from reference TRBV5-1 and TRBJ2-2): KAGVTQTPRYLIKTRGQQVTLSCSPISGHRSVSWYQQTPGQGLQFLFEYFSETQRNKGNFPGRFSGRQFSNSRSEMNVSTLELGDSALYLCASSLGNTGELFFGEGSRLTVL.

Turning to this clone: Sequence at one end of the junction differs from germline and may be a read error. CDR3 sequence reads: CANSVDGTAGYEQYF. The CDR3 DNA is TGTGCCAACAGCGTAGATGGAACGGCGGGTTACGAGCAGTACTTC. The V call is TRBV9, the J call TRBJ2-7; tentative D call: TRBD2 (5 bases). The CDR3 is 15 amino acids. Germline CDR1 SGDLS, CDR2 YYNGEE.

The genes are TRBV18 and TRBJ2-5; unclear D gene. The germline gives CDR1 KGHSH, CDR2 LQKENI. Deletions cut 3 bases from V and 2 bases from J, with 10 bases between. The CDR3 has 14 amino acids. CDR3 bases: TGTGCCAGCTCACCGTCGGAGAGTCAAGAGACCCAGTACTTC. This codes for CASSPSESQETQYF.

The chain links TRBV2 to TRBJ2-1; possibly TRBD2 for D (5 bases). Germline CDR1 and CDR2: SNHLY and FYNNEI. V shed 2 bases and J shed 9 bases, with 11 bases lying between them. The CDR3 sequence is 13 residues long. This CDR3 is CASSETPRGEQFF. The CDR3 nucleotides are TGTGCCAGCAGTGAAACACCCCGGGGTGAGCAGTTCTTC.

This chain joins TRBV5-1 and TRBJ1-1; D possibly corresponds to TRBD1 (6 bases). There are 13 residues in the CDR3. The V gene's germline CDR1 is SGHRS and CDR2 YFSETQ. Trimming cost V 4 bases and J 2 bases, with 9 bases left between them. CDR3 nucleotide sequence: TGCGCCAGCAGCCCGGGACAAAACACTGAAGCTTTCTTT. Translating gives CASSPGQNTEAFF.

The CDR3 DNA reads TGTGCCTGGAGTTTAATTCGGGCCAGATTATTTTTT. Its protein is CAWSLIRARLFF. V gene TRBV30 combines with J gene TRBJ1-4, with D unresolved. The V and J ends lost 2 bases and 17 bases respectively, with 18 bases between them. Per germline, CDR1 GTSNPN and CDR2 SVGIG (reference sequence). The CDR3 loop spans 12 amino acids.

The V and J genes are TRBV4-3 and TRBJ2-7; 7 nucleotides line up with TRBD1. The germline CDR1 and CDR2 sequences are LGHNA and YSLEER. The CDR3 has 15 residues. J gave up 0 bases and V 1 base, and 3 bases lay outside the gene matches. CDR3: CASSQGGQYSYEQYF. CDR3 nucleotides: TGCGCCAGCAGCCAAGGGGGACAGTACTCCTACGAGCAGTACTTC.